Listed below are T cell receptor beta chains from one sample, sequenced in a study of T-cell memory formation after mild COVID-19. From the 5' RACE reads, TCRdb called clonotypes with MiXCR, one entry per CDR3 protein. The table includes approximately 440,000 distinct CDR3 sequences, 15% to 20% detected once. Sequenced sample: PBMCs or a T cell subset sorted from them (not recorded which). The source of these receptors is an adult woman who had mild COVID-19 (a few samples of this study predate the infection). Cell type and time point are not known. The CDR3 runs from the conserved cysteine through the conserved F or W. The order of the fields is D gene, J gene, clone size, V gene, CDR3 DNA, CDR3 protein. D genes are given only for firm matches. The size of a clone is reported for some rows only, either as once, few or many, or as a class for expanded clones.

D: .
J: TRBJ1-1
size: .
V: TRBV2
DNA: TGTGCCAGCAGTTCGACACGCATGCGGGCCACTGAAGCTTTCTTT
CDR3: CASSSTRMRATEAFF

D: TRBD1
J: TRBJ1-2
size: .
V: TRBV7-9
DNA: TGTGCCAGCAGCCGTATCGGGACAGAGGATGGCTACACCTTC
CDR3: CASSRIGTEDGYTF

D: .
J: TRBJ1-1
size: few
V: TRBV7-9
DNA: TGTGCCAGCAGCTTAGGGGACGAAGGCCCTGAAGCTTTCTTT
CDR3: CASSLGDEGPEAFF

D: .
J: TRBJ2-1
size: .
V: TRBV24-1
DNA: TGTGCCACCAGTGGAGCTAGCTGGAATGAGCAGTTCTTC
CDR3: CATSGASWNEQFF

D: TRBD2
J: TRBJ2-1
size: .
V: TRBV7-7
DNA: TGTGCCAGCAGCTCCCGGGGGGGCGAGCCCTACAATGAGCAGTTCTTC
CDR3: CASSSRGGEPYNEQFF

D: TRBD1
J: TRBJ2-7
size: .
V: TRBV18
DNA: TGTGCCAGCTCACCAGGGTCCGGGACAGGGAACCACGAGCAGTACTTC
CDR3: CASSPGSGTGNHEQYF

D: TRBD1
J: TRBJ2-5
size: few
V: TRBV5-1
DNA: TGCGCCAGCAGCGCTCCCCGGGACAGGGCTCAAGAGACCCAGTACTTC
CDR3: CASSAPRDRAQETQYF

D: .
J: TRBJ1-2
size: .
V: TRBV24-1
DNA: TGTGCCACCAGTAGCGGAAATGGCTATGGCTACACCTTC
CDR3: CATSSGNGYGYTF

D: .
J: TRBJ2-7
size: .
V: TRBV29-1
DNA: TGCAGCGTTGAGGCTCCGGGACCCCGGCAAGGGTACGAGCAGTACTTC
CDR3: CSVEAPGPRQGYEQYF

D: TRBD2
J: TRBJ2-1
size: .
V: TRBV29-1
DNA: TGCAGCGTTCGGCGGGAGGCCTTACTAAGCTCCTACAATGAGCAGTTCTTC
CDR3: CSVRREALLSSYNEQFF

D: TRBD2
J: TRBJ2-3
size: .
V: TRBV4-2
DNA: TGTGCCAGCAGCGCGCGGGAGGTTCGAACAGATACGCAGTATTTT
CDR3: CASSAREVRTDTQYF

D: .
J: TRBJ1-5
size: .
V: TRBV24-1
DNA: TGTGCCACCAGTGATTCGGGCAGGGGTAGCCAGCCCCAGCATTTT
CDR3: CATSDSGRGSQPQHF

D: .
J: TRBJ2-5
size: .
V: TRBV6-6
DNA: TGTGCCAGCAGAGGGACCCTTAGGGAGACCCAGTACTTC
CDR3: CASRGTLRETQYF

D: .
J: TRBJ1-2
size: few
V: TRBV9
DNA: TGTGCCAGCAGCGTAGTCTCGGTGGCTGGAAAAGGCTACACCTTC
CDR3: CASSVVSVAGKGYTF

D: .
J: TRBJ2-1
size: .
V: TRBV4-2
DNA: TGTGCCAGCAGCCAAGGTATTGTTCGGCGATACAATGAGCAGTTCTTC
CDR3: CASSQGIVRRYNEQFF

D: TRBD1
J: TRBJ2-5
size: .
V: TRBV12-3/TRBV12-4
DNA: TGTGCCAGCAGTCTACCCGGGACAGGGAAGACCCAGTACTTC
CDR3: CASSLPGTGKTQYF

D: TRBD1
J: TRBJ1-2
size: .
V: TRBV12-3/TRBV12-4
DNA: TGTGCCAGCAGTCGCTCCGGGACAGAAGGCTACACCTTC
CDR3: CASSRSGTEGYTF

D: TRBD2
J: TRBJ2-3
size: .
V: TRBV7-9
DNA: TGTGCCAGCAGCCCCCTCCGGGAGGGCCAAGTTACGCAGTATTTT
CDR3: CASSPLREGQVTQYF

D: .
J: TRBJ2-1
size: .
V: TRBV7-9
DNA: TGTGCCAGCAGCCCGGTTGACAATGAGCAGTTCTTC
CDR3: CASSPVDNEQFF

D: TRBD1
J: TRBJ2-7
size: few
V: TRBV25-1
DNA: TGTGCCAGCAGTGACCCGGGACAGGGGTCCAACGAGCAGTACTTC
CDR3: CASSDPGQGSNEQYF

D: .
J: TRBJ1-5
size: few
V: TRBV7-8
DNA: TGTGCCAGCAGCTTAGAACAGGGAGATCAGCCCCAGCATTTT
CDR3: CASSLEQGDQPQHF

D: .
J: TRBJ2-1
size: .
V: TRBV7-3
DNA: TGTGCCAGCAGCCGGAACCAGGGAAGCAATGAGCAGTTCTTC
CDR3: CASSRNQGSNEQFF

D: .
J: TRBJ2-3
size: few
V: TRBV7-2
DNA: TGTGCCAGCACACCACGCTACCCGGGAGCAGATACGCAGTATTTT
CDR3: CASTPRYPGADTQYF

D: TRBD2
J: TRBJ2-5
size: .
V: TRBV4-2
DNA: TGTGCCAGCAGCCAAGATCGGCCTAGCGGAGAGACCCAGTACTTC
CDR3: CASSQDRPSGETQYF

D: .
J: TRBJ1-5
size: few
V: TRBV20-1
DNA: TGCAGTGCTAGGTTGGGACACGGGACAAATCAGCCCCAGCATTTT
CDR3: CSARLGHGTNQPQHF

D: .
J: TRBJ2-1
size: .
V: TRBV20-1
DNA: TGCAGTGCTGACGTAAGCAGATCGGACAGCGTATTTATCTCCTACAATGAGCAGTTCTTC
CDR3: CSADVSRSDSVFISYNEQFF

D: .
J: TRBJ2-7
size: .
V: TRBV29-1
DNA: TGCAGCGTTGACTCTGGCCGGGGTAAACCCTACGAGCAGTACTTC
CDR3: CSVDSGRGKPYEQYF

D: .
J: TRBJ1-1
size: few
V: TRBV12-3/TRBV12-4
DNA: TGTGCCAGCAGTTTACGGGTAATGAACACTGAAGCTTTCTTT
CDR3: CASSLRVMNTEAFF

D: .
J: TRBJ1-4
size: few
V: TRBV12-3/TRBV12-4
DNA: TGTGCCAGCAGTTTAGATGGTAATGAAAAACTGTTTTTT
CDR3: CASSLDGNEKLFF

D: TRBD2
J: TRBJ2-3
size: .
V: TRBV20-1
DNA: TGCAGTGCTAGTCTTCCGCGGGAGGGCCCAGATACGCAGTATTTT
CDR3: CSASLPREGPDTQYF

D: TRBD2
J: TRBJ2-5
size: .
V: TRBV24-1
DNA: TGTGCCACCAGTGATCCTAGCCTGACTAGCGGGGGGTTCCAAGAGACCCAGTACTTC
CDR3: CATSDPSLTSGGFQETQYF

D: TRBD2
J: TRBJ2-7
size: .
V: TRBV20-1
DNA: TGCAGTGTTGCGGGGGGGTTCTACGAGCAGTACTTC
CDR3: CSVAGGFYEQYF

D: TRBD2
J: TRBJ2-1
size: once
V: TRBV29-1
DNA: TGCAGCCAGGGACTAGCGGGAGGGGCGTCCTACAATGAGCAGTTCTTC
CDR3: CSQGLAGGASYNEQFF

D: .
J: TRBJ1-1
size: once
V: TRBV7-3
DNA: TGTGCCAGCAGCTCCCTCCCTAGTTCGGGCCCCCGACAGGCGGGTCGCACTGAAGCTTTCTTT
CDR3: CASSSLPSSGPRQAGRTEAFF

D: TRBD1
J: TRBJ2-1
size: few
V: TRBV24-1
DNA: TGTGCCACCAGTGATCGAGCCCGGGACAGAAGATACAATGAGCAGTTCTTC
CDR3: CATSDRARDRRYNEQFF

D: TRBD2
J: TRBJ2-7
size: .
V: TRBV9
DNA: TGTGCCAGCAGCGTAGGGGACTACACCTTTTACGAGCAGTACTTC
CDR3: CASSVGDYTFYEQYF

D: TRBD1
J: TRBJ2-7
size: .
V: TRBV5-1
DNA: TGCGCCAGCGCCCAGGTACAGGGGAGTTACGAGCAGTACTTC
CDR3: CASAQVQGSYEQYF

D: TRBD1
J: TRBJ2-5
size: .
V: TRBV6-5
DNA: TGTGCCAGCAATACAGGGGGCAGGGAGACCCAGTACTTC
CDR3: CASNTGGRETQYF

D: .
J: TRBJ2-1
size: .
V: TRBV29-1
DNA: TGCAGCGTTCTGGGCCAGGAGGTCCGAGGAGACGAGCAGTTCTTC
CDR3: CSVLGQEVRGDEQFF

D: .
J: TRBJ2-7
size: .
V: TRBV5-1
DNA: TGCGCCAGCAGCCAGGGGCGGGGTGGATGGGTCCCTTCGGGCGAGCAGTACTTC
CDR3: CASSQGRGGWVPSGEQYF

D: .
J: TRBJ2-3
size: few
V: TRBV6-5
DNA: TGTGCCAGCAGTCTAAGGGACTTCGGCACAGATACGCAGTATTTT
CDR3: CASSLRDFGTDTQYF

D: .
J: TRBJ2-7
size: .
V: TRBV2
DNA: TGTGCCAGCAGTGAAGGGCTCCGGAAGGCCTACGAGCAGTACTTC
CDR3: CASSEGLRKAYEQYF

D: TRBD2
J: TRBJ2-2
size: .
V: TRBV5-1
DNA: TGCGCCAGCAGCGAGACTACTAGCGGGAACACCGGGGAGCTGTTTTTT
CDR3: CASSETTSGNTGELFF

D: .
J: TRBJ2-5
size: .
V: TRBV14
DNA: TGTGCCAGCAGCCAAGATGGGCAGGTGTTGGCGGGGCAAGAGACCCAGTACTTC
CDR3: CASSQDGQVLAGQETQYF

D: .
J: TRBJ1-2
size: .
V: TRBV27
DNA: TGTGCCAGCAGGGGCCTCGGGATTTCTAACTATGGCTACACCTTC
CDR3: CASRGLGISNYGYTF

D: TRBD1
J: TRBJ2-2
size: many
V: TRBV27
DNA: TGTGCCAGCACCAGGACAGGGGGCAGTCTAATCACCGGGGAGCTGTTTTTT
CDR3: CASTRTGGSLITGELFF

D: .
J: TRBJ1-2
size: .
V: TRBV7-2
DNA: TGTGCCAGCAGCTCGAGCCGGGACGGGAACTATGGCTACACCTTC
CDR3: CASSSSRDGNYGYTF

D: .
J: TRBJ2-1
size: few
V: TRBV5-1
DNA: TGCGCCAGCAGCTTGTACCGATACAATGAGCAGTTCTTC
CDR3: CASSLYRYNEQFF